The next 20 T cell receptor beta chains were all read from a single sample in a study of blood T cell repertoires in COVID-19 (dated by TCRdb to about 2020). The library came from the immunoSEQ multiplex PCR assay. TCRdb re-hosts the immuneACCESS table, in-frame sequences only. Its copies lack some clones; in the studies checked, an unresolved V gene accounts for under half of them, and the cause for the rest is not known. Counted in this sample were about 140,000 clones; roughly 90% of them appeared once. The ten most abundant clones make up over 2% of the sample. The sequencing sample was made of peripheral blood. The receptors were gathered from a human donor with COVID-19, enrolled during active disease. The donor label of this sample is uncertain.

This clone was seen a few times. This chain uses TRBV24-1 with TRBJ1-1, with D perhaps matching TRBD1 (5 bases). Between the trimmed V and J ends, which lost 2 bases and 5 bases, there was a span of 8 bases. CDR1 KGHDR and CDR2 SFDVKD come from the germline V gene. This CDR3 has 13 residues. CDR3 coding DNA: TGTGCCACCAGTGATTCGCAGGGAACTGAAGCTTTCTTT. Its translation: CATSDSQGTEAFF.

J is TRBJ2-5 and V is TRBV13; 7 bases are a match to TRBD2. J gave up 2 bases and V 3 bases, and 6 bases lay outside the gene matches. The germline V gene has CDR1 PRHDT and CDR2 FYEKMQ (reference sequence). The CDR3 spans 15 residues. CDR3 amino acids: CASSFLSSGQETQYF. CDR3 coding DNA: TGTGCCAGCAGCTTCCTGTCTAGCGGACAAGAGACCCAGTACTTC.

The chain joins TRBV20-1 to TRBJ2-2; D is undetermined. CDR3 length: 14 residues. Germline V gene lookup returns CDR1 DFQATT and CDR2 SNEGSKA (reference sequence). Trimming cost V 3 bases and J 1 base, with 9 bases left between them. The CDR3 here is CSASLRGNTGELFF. The CDR3 DNA is TGCAGTGCTAGTCTCCGCGGGAACACCGGGGAGCTGTTTTTT.

The chain carries TRBV10-2 and TRBJ1-1, with 8 nucleotides matching TRBD1. This CDR3 contains 12 residues. Germline values: CDR1 WSHSY, CDR2 SAAADI. The V gene end was trimmed by 4 bases and the J gene end by 6 bases; junction bases not matched to a gene: 1. The CDR3 protein is CASSGQGPEAFF. As DNA, the CDR3 is TGCGCCAGCAGTGGACAGGGGCCTGAAGCTTTCTTT.

This chain connects TRBV5-1 to TRBJ1-2; D ambiguous. Per the germline V gene, CDR1 is SGHRS and CDR2 is YFSETQ. V shed 0 bases and J shed 8 bases, with 11 bases lying between them. This CDR3 is 13 amino acids long. The CDR3, as DNA: TGCGCCAGCAGCTTGGATTGGGCCCGGGGCTACACCTTC. Its protein product is CASSLDWARGYTF.

Only one count was recorded for this clone. This chain uses TRBV19 with TRBJ2-7, with a weak D call TRBD1 (6 bases). Trimming cost V 4 bases and J 0 bases, with 16 bases left between them. Germline loops: CDR1 LNHDA, CDR2 SQIVND (reference sequence). The length of the CDR3 is 16 residues. The CDR3 DNA is TGTGCCAGTAGTAGGTTCTTGTTGGGGGCCTCCTACGAGCAGTACTTC. As protein: CASSRFLLGASYEQYF.

The J gene is TRBJ2-7, the V gene TRBV5-1; no clear D. The CDR3 totals 13 residues. V was shortened by 6 bases and J by 6 bases, with 16 bases between the two germline ends. The germline V gene has CDR1 SGHRS and CDR2 YFSETQ. CDR3 in DNA: TGCGCCAGCAAAAGTCAAGAAGCCCCCGAGCAGTACTTC. It codes for CASKSQEAPEQYF.

This sequence joins TRBV5-1 and TRBJ2-5; D is undetermined. The CDR3 consists of 15 residues. CDR1 SGHRS and CDR2 YFSETQ come from the germline V gene. Trimming stripped 0 bases from V and 1 base from J, with 10 bases between. DNA for the CDR3: TGCGCCAGCAGCTTGGACAGCCCCATCCAAGAGACCCAGTACTTC. It specifies CASSLDSPIQETQYF. Together with reference TRBV5-1 and TRBJ2-5, the CDR3 gives the full variable domain: KAGVTQTPRYLIKTRGQQVTLSCSPISGHRSVSWYQQTPGQGLQFLFEYFSETQRNKGNFPGRFSGRQFSNSRSEMNVSTLELGDSALYLCASSLDSPIQETQYFGPGTRLLVL.

The V gene is TRBV6-6, the J gene TRBJ2-7, with TRBD1 as a possible D gene (6 bases). The germline V and J ends were trimmed by 6 bases and 4 bases, with 16 bases remaining between them. In germline, CDR1 is MNHNY, CDR2 SVGAGI (reference sequence). This CDR3 contains 14 residues. The CDR3 reads CASSHGRGTYEQYF. CDR3 coding DNA: TGTGCCAGCAGCCACGGCAGGGGCACGTACGAGCAGTACTTC.

This sequence joins TRBV4-1 and TRBJ1-3; the match to TRBD1 covers 9 bases. The germline gives CDR1 MGHRA, CDR2 YSYEKL. Trimming at V came to 2 bases and at J to 0 bases, leaving 2 bases not matched to a gene. The length of the CDR3 is 16 residues. The CDR3 protein is CASSQPQGASGNTIYF. In nucleotides, the CDR3 is TGCGCCAGCAGCCAACCACAGGGGGCCTCTGGAAACACCATATATTTT.

The chain employs TRBV3-1 (or the pseudogene TRBV3-2) and TRBJ2-1; no clear D. The length of the CDR3 is 14 residues. V was shortened by 7 bases and J by 6 bases, with 16 bases between the two germline ends. Looked up from germline, CDR1 is LGHDT and CDR2 is YNNKEL (reference sequence). CDR3 amino acids: CASTPNEASNEQFF. CDR3 sequence (DNA): TGTGCCAGCACCCCCAACGAGGCGTCCAATGAGCAGTTCTTC.

V is TRBV28 and J is TRBJ1-1, with 8 bases that match TRBD1. J gave up 1 base and V 4 bases, and 11 bases lay outside the gene matches. The CDR3 contains 17 residues. Germline CDR1 MDHEN, CDR2 SYDVKM. The CDR3 DNA follows: TGTGCCAGCAGTTCACCCCCGGGACAGGCCACGAACACTGAAGCTTTCTTT. It translates to CASSSPPGQATNTEAFF.

The CDR3 DNA reads as TGCGCCAGCAGCCAAGAGACTAGCGGGGGAATTCAAGAGACCCAGTACTTC. This codes for CASSQETSGGIQETQYF. The V call is TRBV4-1, the J call TRBJ2-5; TRBD2 matches at 12 bases. CDR3 length: 17 residues. Trimming removed 0 bases from V and 2 bases from J; junction bases left unmatched: 4. CDR1 and CDR2 from the germline V gene are MGHRA and YSYEKL.

The chain carries TRBV5-4 and TRBJ2-5; TRBD2 aligns across 7 bases. Germline values: CDR1 SGHNT, CDR2 YYREEE (reference sequence). The CDR3 extends over 16 amino acids. The trim removed 0 bases at V and 2 bases at J, leaving 7 bases unmatched. The CDR3 DNA follows: TGTGCCAGCAGCTTGGACCCGGGGCGGGGGCAAGAGACCCAGTACTTC. Translating gives CASSLDPGRGQETQYF.

V gene TRBV25-1 combines with J gene TRBJ2-1, with 12 bases aligning to TRBD2. The CDR3 loop spans 15 amino acids. The V and J ends lost 4 bases and 10 bases, in that order; junction bases with no gene match: 8. The germline V gene encodes CDR1 MGHDK and CDR2 SYGVNS. CDR3 in amino acids: CASSVLAGGLEEQFF. The CDR3 DNA follows: TGTGCCAGCAGTGTGCTAGCGGGGGGGCTAGAAGAGCAGTTCTTC.

The V gene is TRBV10-2, the J gene TRBJ2-3, with TRBD2 matching over 7 bases. V lost 6 bases to trimming and J lost 0 bases; unmatched junction nucleotides: 12. The CDR3 runs 17 residues. Germline loops: CDR1 WSHSY, CDR2 SAAADI. The CDR3 sequence: CASRAGLGILSTDTQYF. The CDR3 coding sequence is TGCGCCAGCAGGGCCGGACTAGGGATCCTAAGCACAGATACGCAGTATTTT.

The chain has TRBV3-1 (or the pseudogene TRBV3-2) and TRBJ1-4, with D tentatively TRBD1 (5 bases). Per germline, CDR1 LGHDT and CDR2 YNNKEL (reference sequence). Trimming left V 4 bases short and J 8 bases short, with 17 bases between. This CDR3 contains 15 residues. In nucleotides, the CDR3 is TGTGCCAGCAGCCCTTCTTGGCAAGGGGAAGAAAAACTGTTTTTT. The encoded protein is CASSPSWQGEEKLFF.

The chain recombines TRBV5-6 with TRBJ2-5, with TRBD1 as a possible D gene (6 bases). V was pared by 0 bases and J by 6 bases, with 12 bases between. The CDR3 has 14 amino acids. The germline gives CDR1 SGHDT, CDR2 YYEEEE. Written as DNA, the CDR3 is TGTGCCAGCAGCTTGGGGCAGGGGTGGAAGACCCAGTACTTC. Amino acids: CASSLGQGWKTQYF.

This chain links TRBV25-1 with TRBJ2-1, with a tentative D call TRBD1 (6 bases). Deletions cut 5 bases from V and 8 bases from J, with 19 bases between. The germline V gene has CDR1 MGHDK and CDR2 SYGVNS. The CDR3 runs 15 residues. The CDR3 loop reads CASSLTGYLRDEQFF. DNA of the CDR3: TGTGCCAGCAGTCTGACAGGATACCTTCGCGATGAGCAGTTCTTC.

This CDR3 is CASSFGGGPYEQYF. The CDR3 DNA reads TGTGCCAGCAGCTTTGGGGGGGGCCCCTACGAGCAGTACTTC. The rearrangement uses TRBV11-2 and TRBJ2-7; possible D gene TRBD2, 7 bases. This CDR3 is built from 14 residues. V lost 3 bases and J 2 bases, leaving 11 bases between the germline ends. In germline, CDR1 is SGHAT, CDR2 FQNNGV.